The 31 T cell receptor beta chains reported below all come from one sample, sequenced in a study of radiation and T cells in renal cell carcinoma. Time point here: baseline pretreatment blood. Indicated treatment: 15 Gy SBRT to primary tumor, nephrectomy 4 weeks later. Some clones are missing from TCRdb's copy, which holds only in-frame ones; the method was immunoSEQ multiplex PCR. The sample consists of about 130,000 clones, roughly 84% of them appearing once. Sequenced material: blood, taken from a patient whose treatment included radiotherapy and nephrectomy. The receptors here all came from a woman aged 45-65 years with renal cell carcinoma.

The chain joins TRBV10-3 to TRBJ2-3; TRBD2 aligns across 9 bases. From germline, CDR1 is ENHRY and CDR2 SYGVKD. This CDR3 region has 15 residues. V lost 3 bases and J lost 5; bases outside the gene matches: 6. CDR3 in amino acids: CAISEAGGREDTQYF. As DNA, the CDR3 is TGTGCCATCAGTGAAGCGGGGGGCCGGGAAGATACGCAGTATTTT.

The rearrangement links TRBV5-8 to TRBJ2-2; TRBD1 agrees at 8 bases. This CDR3 has 18 residues. The V segment lost 0 bases and the J segment 3 bases; nucleotides outside the gene matches: 10. The V gene's germline CDR1 is SGHTS and CDR2 YDEGEE. CDR3 DNA sequence: TGTGCCAGCAGCTTGGATCGGACAGGGTTCCGGCACACCGGGGAGCTGTTTTTT. This encodes CASSLDRTGFRHTGELFF.

The gene calls are TRBV5-1 and TRBJ1-3, with a weak D call TRBD1 (5 bases). Looked up from germline, CDR1 is SGHRS and CDR2 is YFSETQ. This CDR3 has 14 residues. Trimming cost V 5 bases and J 2 bases, with 11 bases left between them. In DNA, the CDR3 is TGCGCCAGCAGTCCCGGGACGCCTGGAAACACCATATATTTT. The encoded protein is CASSPGTPGNTIYF.

The chain couples TRBV5-4 to TRBJ1-1; 10 positions agree with TRBD1. CDR1 is SGHNT and CDR2 is YYREEE in the germline V gene (reference sequence). The length of the CDR3 is 17 residues. Trimming cost V 5 bases and J 5 bases; bases outside gene matches: 15. CDR3 region: CASSPSGTGALRTEAFF. In DNA, the CDR3 is TGTGCCAGCAGTCCCTCCGGGACAGGGGCCCTTCGAACTGAAGCTTTCTTT. Full variable domain (missing parts from reference TRBV5-4 and TRBJ1-1): ETGVTQSPTHLIKTRGQQVTLRCSSQSGHNTVSWYQQALGQGPQFIFQYYREEENGRGNFPPRFSGLQFPNYSSELNVNALELDDSALYLCASSPSGTGALRTEAFFGQGTRLTVV.

The genes are TRBV6-1 and TRBJ1-5, with TRBD1 matching over 7 bases. Germline lookup yields CDR1 MNHNS and CDR2 SASEGT. J gave up 3 bases and V 5 bases, and 4 bases lay outside the gene matches. This CDR3 spans 14 amino acids. The CDR3 sequence: CASSRQGHNQPQHF. The CDR3 nucleotides read TGTGCCAGCAGTAGACAGGGACACAATCAGCCCCAGCATTTT.

The CDR3 DNA is TGCGCCAGCAGCGGGGGACAGGGAGATAACGGCTACACCTTC. This sequence encodes CASSGGQGDNGYTF. V gene TRBV5-1 combines with J gene TRBJ1-2; 9 bases align to TRBD1. The CDR3 has 14 residues. Trimming cost V 4 bases and J 8 bases; bases outside gene matches: 9. Germline CDR1 and CDR2: SGHRS and YFSETQ.

The chain is built from TRBV4-1 and TRBJ2-1; either TRBD1 or TRBD2 may supply D (6 bases each). CDR3 length equals 16 residues. The germline V gene encodes CDR1 MGHRA and CDR2 YSYEKL. V gave up 3 bases and J gave up 6 bases, with 18 bases separating them. The CDR3 is CASSHPRAKGGNEQFF. The CDR3 nucleotides read TGCGCCAGCAGCCACCCTCGGGCTAAGGGGGGCAATGAGCAGTTCTTC.

This rearrangement joins TRBV11-2 to TRBJ2-3, with D unresolved. V lost 1 base and J 3 bases, leaving 11 bases between the germline ends. CDR3 length equals 15 residues. CDR1 and CDR2 from the germline V gene are SGHAT and FQNNGV. CDR3 DNA: TGTGCCAGCAGCTTAGTGGCCCCTGGGACAGATACGCAGTATTTT. Translation gives CASSLVAPGTDTQYF.

This clone has just a few counts. This rearrangement joins TRBV5-5 to TRBJ1-6, with D unresolved. The V gene's germline CDR1 is SGHKS and CDR2 YYEKEE (reference sequence). The CDR3 has 12 residues. Deletions cut 4 bases from V and 6 bases from J, with 5 bases between. This CDR3 reads CASSAVNSPLHF. CDR3 in DNA: TGTGCCAGCAGCGCCGTTAATTCACCCCTCCACTTT.

This rearrangement joins TRBV13 to TRBJ2-1, with 9 bases matching TRBD2. With V trimmed by 1 base and J by 5 bases, 6 bases remained unmatched. The CDR3 runs 16 residues. Germline V gene data show CDR1 as PRHDT and CDR2 as FYEKMQ (reference sequence). The CDR3 coding sequence is TGTGCCAGCAGCTTAGTAGGCGGGGGGGCCAACAATGAGCAGTTCTTC. Translated: CASSLVGGGANNEQFF.

V gene TRBV2 combines with J gene TRBJ1-6, with D unresolved. CDR1 is SNHLY, CDR2 FYNNEI, per germline. The CDR3 runs 16 residues. The V end was cut by 4 bases, the J end by 6 bases, with 16 bases between. CDR3 amino acids: CASSVNGPATNSPLHF. CDR3 DNA sequence: TGTGCCAGCAGTGTGAATGGCCCAGCAACTAATTCACCCCTCCACTTT.

The chain has TRBV5-6 and TRBJ1-2; 8 bases fit TRBD1. Germline assignment: CDR1 SGHDT and CDR2 YYEEEE. The CDR3 runs 15 residues. Unmatched junction bases numbered 6, after V lost 3 bases and J lost 2 bases. The CDR3 is CASSYGTGSNYGYTF. CDR3 nucleotide sequence: TGTGCCAGCAGCTACGGGACAGGCAGCAACTATGGCTACACCTTC.

The gene calls are TRBV19 and TRBJ2-1; TRBD1 might be the D (5 bases). Germline lookup yields CDR1 LNHDA and CDR2 SQIVND (reference sequence). The CDR3 extends over 13 amino acids. The ends were cut back, 2 bases at V and 10 bases at J, with 12 bases in the middle. CDR3 in amino acids: CASSILQGWEQFF. CDR3 bases: TGTGCCAGTAGTATATTGCAGGGCTGGGAGCAGTTCTTC.

The rearrangement joins TRBV6-6 to TRBJ1-5; perhaps TRBD1 as D (6 bases). The V end was cut by 4 bases, the J end by 7 bases, with 17 bases between. The CDR3 runs 15 residues. Germline CDR1 MNHNY, CDR2 SVGAGI (reference sequence). The CDR3 DNA sequence: TGTGCCAGCAGTTCCTATGGACAGCCGGAACAGCCCCAGCATTTT. Amino acids: CASSSYGQPEQPQHF.

The chain carries TRBV9 and TRBJ2-2; 8 nucleotides match TRBD2. The CDR3 extends over 16 amino acids. Trimming at V came to 4 bases and at J to 7 bases, leaving 12 bases not matched to a gene. Germline V gene lookup returns CDR1 SGDLS and CDR2 YYNGEE. The CDR3 loop is CASSPPSAGGGGELFF. In DNA form, the CDR3 reads TGTGCCAGCAGCCCGCCATCCGCGGGAGGAGGCGGGGAGCTGTTTTTT.

The V gene is TRBV15, the J gene TRBJ2-7, with a possible D match to TRBD2 (5 bases). In germline, CDR1 is LNHNV, CDR2 YYDKDF (reference sequence). Between the trimmed V and J ends, which lost 0 bases and 3 bases, there was a span of 12 bases. CDR3 size: 15 residues. The CDR3 nucleotides read TGTGCCACCAGCAGAGATTTTGCTAGCCACTACGAGCAGTACTTC. It encodes CATSRDFASHYEQYF.

The chain links TRBV6-5 to TRBJ1-5; the match to TRBD1 covers 7 bases. Germline-derived CDR1 and CDR2 are MNHEY and SVGAGI. The CDR3 is 14 amino acids. The ends lost 6 bases at V and 7 bases at J; junction bases unmatched: 9. CDR3 amino acids: CASSRQGGGQPQHF. For the CDR3, the DNA is TGTGCCAGCAGCCGACAGGGTGGCGGCCAGCCCCAGCATTTT.

This rearrangement joins TRBV27 to TRBJ2-7; unclear D gene. Germline V CDR1 and CDR2: MNHEY, SMNVEV (reference sequence). The V end was cut by 5 bases, the J end by 1 base, with 15 bases between. The CDR3 has 15 residues. CDR3 region: CASSPNYGPSYEQYF. Written as DNA, the CDR3 is TGTGCCAGCAGTCCAAATTACGGTCCTTCCTACGAGCAGTACTTC.

A few counts support this clone. The CDR3 here is CASTPLGGNYGYTF. In DNA form, the CDR3 reads TGTGCCAGCACCCCGCTGGGCGGTAACTATGGCTACACCTTC. The J gene is TRBJ1-2, the V gene TRBV6-6; D ambiguous. Trimming removed 7 bases from V and 1 base from J, with 13 bases in between. This CDR3 spans 14 amino acids. From germline, CDR1 is MNHNY and CDR2 SVGAGI (reference sequence).

This clone was counted only a few times. V and J are TRBV6-5 and TRBJ2-2; D perhaps matches TRBD1 (6 bases). V was shortened by 2 bases and J by 5 bases, with 9 bases between the two germline ends. CDR3 size: 14 residues. In germline, CDR1 is MNHEY, CDR2 SVGAGI. Here the CDR3 DNA reads TGTGCCAGCAGTTACGAGGGGGATACCGGGGAGCTGTTTTTT. As protein: CASSYEGDTGELFF.

The chain carries TRBV6-1 and TRBJ1-3; the match to TRBD1 covers 7 bases. Germline-derived CDR1 and CDR2 are MNHNS and SASEGT. There are 14 residues in the CDR3. V was pared by 6 bases and J by 0 bases, with 2 bases of the junction left unmatched. The CDR3 DNA sequence: TGTGCCAGCAGAAGGGACAGCTCTGGAAACACCATATATTTT. Translating gives CASRRDSSGNTIYF.

The chain carries TRBV10-3 and TRBJ2-5; 8 bases agree with TRBD1. Trimming at V came to 3 bases and at J to 5 bases, leaving 11 bases not matched to a gene. Germline values: CDR1 ENHRY, CDR2 SYGVKD. CDR3 length: 16 residues. CDR3 residues: CAISEAGQGTSETQYF. CDR3 sequence (DNA): TGTGCCATCAGTGAAGCAGGACAGGGTACTTCGGAGACCCAGTACTTC.

On this clone itself: The junction differs from germline at one of its ends, possibly a read error. The rearrangement joins TRBV7-7 to TRBJ2-5; D is possibly TRBD1 or TRBD2 (5 bases each). Germline CDR1 and CDR2: SSHAT and FNYEAQ (reference sequence). The CDR3 covers 18 residues. The DNA of the CDR3 is TGTGCTAGCAGCTTAGAACGGGGCGGCCGCCTGCATGGGGAGACCCAGTACTTC. Translating gives CASSLERGGRLHGETQYF.

This chain uses TRBV7-2 with TRBJ1-4; 11 nucleotides agree with TRBD1. Germline V lookup: CDR1 SGHTA, CDR2 FQGNSA. J was trimmed by 8 bases and V by 3 bases; bases with no gene match: 5. This CDR3 is 15 amino acids long. CDR3 sequence (DNA): TGTGCCAGCAGCTTCGGGACAGGGGGTAGGGAAAAACTGTTTTTT. Protein sequence: CASSFGTGGREKLFF.

Turning to this clone: One end of the junction is discordant with germline, which a read error may explain. The rearrangement joins TRBV7-9 to TRBJ2-1; 7 positions match TRBD1. The CDR3 extends over 18 amino acids. Germline CDR1 SEHNR, CDR2 FQNEAQ (reference sequence). CDR3: CASTLVQKGQASYNEQFF. The CDR3 DNA reads TGTGCCAGCACCTTAGTCCAGAAAGGACAGGCATCCTACAATGAGCAGTTCTTC.

This chain joins TRBV13 and TRBJ1-2; D not resolved. The length of the CDR3 is 15 residues. The V end lost 1 base, the J end lost 3 bases, and 12 bases lay between the germline ends. Germline CDR1 and CDR2: PRHDT and FYEKMQ (reference sequence). As DNA, the CDR3 is TGTGCCAGCAGCTTAGAGGCAGCCCGCCACTATGGCTACACCTTC. As protein: CASSLEAARHYGYTF. The full variable domain, in which reference TRBV13 and TRBJ1-2 provide the parts outside the CDR3, is AAGVIQSPRHLIKEKRETATLKCYPIPRHDTVYWYQQGPGQDPQFLISFYEKMQSDKGSIPDRFSAQQFSDYHSELNMSSLELGDSALYFCASSLEAARHYGYTFGSGTRLTVV.

In its sample, this clone was seen once. This chain uses TRBV5-1 with TRBJ2-7, with a tentative D call TRBD1 (5 bases). The CDR3 spans 14 residues. Germline V gives CDR1 SGHRS, CDR2 YFSETQ. Trimming took off 1 base at V and 2 bases at J, with 10 bases between the two ends. CDR3 DNA sequence: TGCGCCAGCAGCTTGATTGGGGCAGCCTACGAGCAGTACTTC. As protein: CASSLIGAAYEQYF.

The chain is built from TRBV4-3 and TRBJ1-3, with D tentatively TRBD1 (6 bases). V dropped 4 bases and J dropped 2 bases, with 18 bases sitting between them. Per germline, CDR1 LGHNA and CDR2 YSLEER. The CDR3 spans 17 residues. The CDR3 bases are TGCGCCAGCAGCCCCCAATCGACGACAGGTACTGGAAACACCATATATTTT. This encodes CASSPQSTTGTGNTIYF.

V usage is TRBV7-9 and J usage is TRBJ2-1; no clear D gene. V was clipped by 5 bases and J by 6 bases, with 8 bases between them. CDR1 is SEHNR and CDR2 is FQNEAQ in the germline V gene (reference sequence). The CDR3 is 12 residues long. The CDR3 protein is CASSALGNEQFF. DNA for the CDR3: TGTGCCAGCAGCGCACTGGGCAATGAGCAGTTCTTC.

The chain employs TRBV18 and TRBJ1-2; perhaps TRBD1 as D (6 bases). Looked up from germline, CDR1 is KGHSH and CDR2 is LQKENI. The CDR3 spans 15 residues. V lost 1 base and J 5 bases, leaving 14 bases between the germline ends. The CDR3 DNA reads as TGTGCCAGCTCACCACGGGGACAACTAGAATATGGCTACACCTTC. This codes for CASSPRGQLEYGYTF.

This chain uses TRBV6-6 with TRBJ2-1; 9 bases map to TRBD2. The germline V gene encodes CDR1 MNHNY and CDR2 SVGAGI (reference sequence). CDR3 size: 15 residues. The V segment lost 2 bases and the J segment 5 bases; nucleotides outside the gene matches: 4. This chain's CDR3 is CASSYAGGGDNEQFF. The CDR3 coding sequence is TGTGCCAGCAGTTACGCTGGCGGGGGGGACAATGAGCAGTTCTTC.